This T cell receptor (beta chain) was profiled in a study of radiation and T cells in renal cell carcinoma. Documented time point: blood 4 weeks post-SBRT, at nephrectomy. Treatment noted: 15 Gy SBRT to primary tumor, nephrectomy 4 weeks later. Assay used: immunoSEQ multiplex PCR; TCRdb lists only in-frame clones, some missing. In the table there are about 77,000 clones, 83% of which are singletons. The sequence was collected from a woman between 55 and 75 years old with renal cell carcinoma. The sequences come from blood, collected from a patient whose treatment included radiotherapy and nephrectomy.

The CDR3 region is CASSITGVPEQYF. The CDR3, as DNA: TGTGCCAGTAGTATCACAGGGGTACCCGAGCAGTACTTC. V is TRBV19 and J is TRBJ2-7, with 7 bases fitting TRBD1. With V trimmed by 3 bases and J by 6 bases, 5 bases remained unmatched. The CDR3 is made up of 13 amino acids. Germline values: CDR1 LNHDA, CDR2 SQIVND (reference sequence).